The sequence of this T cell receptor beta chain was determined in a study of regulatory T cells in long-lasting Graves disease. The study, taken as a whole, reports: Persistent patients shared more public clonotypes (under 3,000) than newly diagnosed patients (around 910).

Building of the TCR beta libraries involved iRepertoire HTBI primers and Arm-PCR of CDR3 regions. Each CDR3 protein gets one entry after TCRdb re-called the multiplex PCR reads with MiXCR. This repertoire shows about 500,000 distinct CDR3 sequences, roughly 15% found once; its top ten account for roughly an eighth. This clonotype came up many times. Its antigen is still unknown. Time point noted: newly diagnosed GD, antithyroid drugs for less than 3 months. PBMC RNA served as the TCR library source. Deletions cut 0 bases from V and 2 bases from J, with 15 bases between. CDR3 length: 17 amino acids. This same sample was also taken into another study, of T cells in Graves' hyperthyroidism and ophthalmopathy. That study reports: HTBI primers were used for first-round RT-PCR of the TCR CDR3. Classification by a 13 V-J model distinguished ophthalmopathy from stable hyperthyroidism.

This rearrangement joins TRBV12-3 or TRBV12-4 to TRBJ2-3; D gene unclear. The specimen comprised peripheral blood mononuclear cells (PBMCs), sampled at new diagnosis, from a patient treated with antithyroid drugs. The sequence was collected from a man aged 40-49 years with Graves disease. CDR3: CASSLATRTQFTDTQYF. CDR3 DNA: TGTGCCAGCAGTTTAGCGACAAGAACTCAGTTCACAGATACGCAGTATTTT.